These 21 T cell receptor beta chains originate from one sample sequenced in a study of T cell changes during pregnancy in multiple sclerosis. Produced via immunoSEQ multiplex PCR; TCRdb's table is partial and in-frame only. The sample consists of about 66,000 clones, 75% to 95% of them appearing once. Sequencing used CD8+ T cells from peripheral blood mononuclear cells, obtained before pregnancy. These receptors were taken from a female donor with multiple sclerosis, enrolled in a pregnancy study.

The chain is built from TRBV10-3 and TRBJ1-2, with D tentatively TRBD1 (5 bases). V lost 7 bases, J lost 5 bases, and 14 bases lay in between. CDR1 is ENHRY, CDR2 SYGVKD, per germline. The CDR3 has 13 residues. The CDR3 region is CAITGDRRYGYTF. The CDR3 DNA follows: TGTGCCATCACGGGAGACAGACGTTATGGCTACACCTTC.

This chain links TRBV9 with TRBJ2-2; 7 bases fit TRBD2. CDR1 is SGDLS, CDR2 YYNGEE, per germline. The V gene end was trimmed by 4 bases and the J gene end by 2 bases; junction bases not matched to a gene: 5. CDR3 size: 15 residues. The CDR3 DNA reads TGTGCCAGCAGCTCTTGGGACTACAACACCGGGGAGCTGTTTTTT. The encoded protein is CASSSWDYNTGELFF.

This chain joins TRBV5-4 and TRBJ2-7; D remains ambiguous. Germline CDR1 is SGHNT and CDR2 is YYREEE (reference sequence). V gave up 1 base and J gave up 0 bases, with 5 bases separating them. The CDR3 is made up of 13 amino acids. In DNA form, the CDR3 reads TGTGCCAGCAGCTTGCCCAGCTCCTACGAGCAGTACTTC. This translates into CASSLPSSYEQYF. Combining the CDR3 with reference TRBV5-4 and TRBJ2-7 gives the whole variable domain ETGVTQSPTHLIKTRGQQVTLRCSSQSGHNTVSWYQQALGQGPQFIFQYYREEENGRGNFPPRFSGLQFPNYSSELNVNALELDDSALYLCASSLPSSYEQYFGPGTRLTVT.

This clone was found a few times. The chain has TRBV4-1 and TRBJ2-7; TRBD1 matches at 8 bases. This CDR3 region has 15 residues. Germline CDR1 MGHRA, CDR2 YSYEKL. V lost 0 bases to trimming and J lost 3 bases; unmatched junction nucleotides: 4. The CDR3 reads CASSQDGTGFYEQYF. The CDR3 nucleotides read TGCGCCAGCAGCCAAGACGGGACAGGATTCTACGAGCAGTACTTC.

The chain's CDR3 is CASSFEQGLSSYEQYF. The CDR3 DNA reads as TGTGCCAGCAGTTTCGAACAGGGATTGAGCTCCTACGAGCAGTACTTC. The rearrangement uses TRBV27 and TRBJ2-7; the D gene is possibly TRBD1 (6 bases). The V gene lost 3 bases and the J gene lost 0 bases, with 15 bases spanning the gap. Germline lookup yields CDR1 MNHEY and CDR2 SMNVEV (reference sequence). CDR3 length: 16 residues.

J is TRBJ2-3 and V is TRBV19; the match to TRBD1 covers 10 bases. V shed 4 bases, J shed 2 bases, and the junction held 9 bases outside the gene matches. The length of the CDR3 is 17 residues. The germline gives CDR1 LNHDA, CDR2 SQIVND (reference sequence). The DNA for the CDR3 is TGTGCCAGTAGTAGAACGACAGGGGGCGCATTCACAGATACGCAGTATTTT. It translates to CASSRTTGGAFTDTQYF.

Written as DNA, the CDR3 is TGTGCCAGCATTGGGCGCGGCACAGATACGCAGTATTTT. As protein: CASIGRGTDTQYF. The chain recombines TRBV5-4 with TRBJ2-3; D not resolved. The germline V and J ends were trimmed by 6 bases and 1 base, with 9 bases remaining between them. CDR1 is SGHNT and CDR2 is YYREEE in the germline V gene (reference sequence). This CDR3 is 13 amino acids long.

This chain's CDR3 is CASSEGAGELFF. The CDR3 nucleotides read TGTGCCAGCAGCGAAGGGGCCGGGGAGCTGTTTTTT. The chain combines TRBV9 with TRBJ2-2, with D possibly matching TRBD1 (5 bases). The CDR3 consists of 12 residues. CDR1 and CDR2 (germline): SGDLS, YYNGEE. V was pared by 3 bases and J by 6 bases, with 6 bases between. Looking up the rest from reference TRBV9 and TRBJ2-2 gives the full variable domain: DSGVTQTPKHLITATGQRVTLRCSPRSGDLSVYWYQQSLDQGLQFLIQYYNGEERAKGNILERFSAQQFPDLHSELNLSSLELGDSALYFCASSEGAGELFFGEGSRLTVL.

The chain recombines TRBV4-1 with TRBJ1-4, with D possibly being TRBD1 (5 bases). The CDR3 sequence is 12 residues long. Germline assignment: CDR1 MGHRA and CDR2 YSYEKL. V lost 9 bases and J lost 8, with 13 bases in between. The CDR3 sequence is CASTGGGEKLFF. The DNA for the CDR3 is TGCGCCAGTACGGGGGGGGGAGAAAAACTGTTTTTT.

As for this clone: This same CDR3 is encoded by further DNA sequences in the sample. The V call is TRBV19, the J call TRBJ2-7; 11 nucleotides line up with TRBD2. This CDR3 has 14 amino acids. The germline gives CDR1 LNHDA, CDR2 SQIVND (reference sequence). Trimming at V came to 3 bases and at J to 2 bases, leaving 0 bases not matched to a gene. CDR3 sequence: CASSISGGAYEQYF. The CDR3 coding sequence is TGTGCCAGTAGTATTAGCGGGGGGGCCTACGAGCAGTACTTC.

The chain couples TRBV9 to TRBJ2-3, with D unresolved. This CDR3 comprises 15 residues. Trimming removed 1 base at V and 0 bases at J, with 9 bases between. Germline assignment: CDR1 SGDLS and CDR2 YYNGEE. In DNA, the CDR3 is TGTGCCAGCAGCGTATCTGGCGGAAGCACAGATACGCAGTATTTT. Its translation is CASSVSGGSTDTQYF. Based on the CDR3 plus reference TRBV9 and TRBJ2-3, the full variable domain is DSGVTQTPKHLITATGQRVTLRCSPRSGDLSVYWYQQSLDQGLQFLIQYYNGEERAKGNILERFSAQQFPDLHSELNLSSLELGDSALYFCASSVSGGSTDTQYFGPGTRLTVL.

The chain links TRBV5-5 to TRBJ1-5, with TRBD1 as a possible D gene (6 bases). The V gene lost 0 bases and the J gene lost 1 base, with 11 bases spanning the gap. The CDR3 loop spans 16 amino acids. Per germline, CDR1 SGHKS and CDR2 YYEKEE (reference sequence). This chain's CDR3 is CASSLDTGWSNQPQHF. CDR3 sequence (DNA): TGTGCCAGCAGCTTGGATACAGGGTGGAGCAATCAGCCCCAGCATTTT.

The chain carries TRBV11-2 and TRBJ1-2; D call uncertain. In germline, CDR1 is SGHAT, CDR2 FQNNGV. V was clipped by 5 bases and J by 1 base, with 11 bases between them. The CDR3 is 14 amino acids. In DNA form, the CDR3 reads TGTGCCAGCAGCGCGGACTTCGGTAACTATGGCTACACCTTC. Its protein is CASSADFGNYGYTF.

The chain links TRBV4-2 to TRBJ1-5; 10 nucleotides match TRBD1. The V segment lost 0 bases and the J segment 6 bases; nucleotides outside the gene matches: 2. CDR1 and CDR2 from the germline V gene are LGHNA and YNFKEQ. The CDR3 is 15 residues long. CDR3 loop: CASSQETGGGQPQHF. The DNA of the CDR3 is TGTGCCAGCAGCCAAGAGACAGGGGGCGGTCAGCCCCAGCATTTT.

V usage is TRBV7-8 and J usage is TRBJ1-5; D is ambiguous. The germline V gene has CDR1 SGHVS and CDR2 FQNEAQ. V was shortened by 1 base and J by 7 bases, with 11 bases between the two germline ends. This CDR3 region has 14 residues. The CDR3, as DNA: TGTGCCAGCAGCTTAGAGCGTGGGTTCCAGCCCCAGCATTTT. This translates into CASSLERGFQPQHF.

The chain couples TRBV5-1 to TRBJ1-4; TRBD1 matches 11 bases. Trimming cost V 2 bases and J 6 bases; bases outside gene matches: 3. The germline V gene encodes CDR1 SGHRS and CDR2 YFSETQ. The CDR3 length is 15 residues. The CDR3 protein is CASSLGTGGDEKLFF. CDR3 in DNA: TGCGCCAGCAGCTTAGGGACAGGGGGGGATGAAAAACTGTTTTTT.

The chain carries TRBV27 and TRBJ1-2; TRBD1 matches at 8 bases. Germline values: CDR1 MNHEY, CDR2 SMNVEV (reference sequence). With V trimmed by 5 bases and J by 4 bases, 12 bases remained unmatched. This CDR3 comprises 16 residues. CDR3 DNA sequence: TGTGCCAGCAGTCAGGGACAGGCCACAAGGGTCTATGGCTACACCTTC. Residues: CASSQGQATRVYGYTF.

The V call is TRBV11-2, the J call TRBJ2-3; TRBD2 is a possible D gene (7 bases). Per the germline V gene, CDR1 is SGHAT and CDR2 is FQNNGV. Trimming pared 4 bases from V and 2 bases from J, leaving 16 bases between. CDR3 size: 16 residues. CDR3 residues: CASSWVGAGVTDTQYF. CDR3 in DNA: TGTGCCAGCAGCTGGGTGGGGGCGGGAGTCACAGATACGCAGTATTTT. The whole variable domain, filled in from reference TRBV11-2 and TRBJ2-3, reads EAGVAQSPRYKIIEKRQSVAFWCNPISGHATLYWYQQILGQGPKLLIQFQNNGVVDDSQLPKDRFSAERLKGVDSTLKIQPAKLEDSAVYLCASSWVGAGVTDTQYFGPGTRLTVL.

The rearrangement joins TRBV11-2 to TRBJ2-2, with 7 bases matching TRBD1. The V and J ends lost 6 bases and 3 bases, in that order; junction bases with no gene match: 7. The CDR3 loop spans 15 amino acids. Germline V gene sequence: CDR1 SGHAT, CDR2 FQNNGV. CDR3 coding DNA: TGTGCCAGCAGACTTACAGGGGTGGACACCGGGGAGCTGTTTTTT. This sequence encodes CASRLTGVDTGELFF.

The chain uses TRBV7-2 and TRBJ1-1; 7 bases match TRBD1. The CDR3 is 13 amino acids. Trimming at V came to 5 bases and at J to 5 bases, leaving 5 bases not matched to a gene. Germline V gene lookup returns CDR1 SGHTA and CDR2 FQGNSA. This chain's CDR3 is CASSLSGGTEAFF. The CDR3 nucleotides are TGTGCCAGCAGCCTATCAGGGGGAACTGAAGCTTTCTTT.

J is TRBJ1-1 and V is TRBV5-5; no clear D. The CDR3 consists of 15 residues. The ends were cut back, 4 bases at V and 1 base at J, with 14 bases in the middle. The germline gives CDR1 SGHKS, CDR2 YYEKEE (reference sequence). The CDR3 sequence is CASSVPDTQNTEAFF. CDR3 coding DNA: TGTGCCAGCAGCGTCCCTGACACACAGAACACTGAAGCTTTCTTT.